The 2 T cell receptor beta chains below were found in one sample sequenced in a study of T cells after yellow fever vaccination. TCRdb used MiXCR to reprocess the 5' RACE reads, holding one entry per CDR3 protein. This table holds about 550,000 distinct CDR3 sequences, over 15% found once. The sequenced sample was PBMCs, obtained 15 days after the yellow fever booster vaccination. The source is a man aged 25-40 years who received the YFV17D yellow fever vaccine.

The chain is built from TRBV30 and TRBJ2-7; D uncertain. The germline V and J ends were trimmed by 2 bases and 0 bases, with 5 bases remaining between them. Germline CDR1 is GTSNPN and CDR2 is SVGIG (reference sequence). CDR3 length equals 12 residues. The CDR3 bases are TGTGCCTGGAGTCTGGTCTCCTACGAGCAGTACTTC. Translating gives CAWSLVSYEQYF.

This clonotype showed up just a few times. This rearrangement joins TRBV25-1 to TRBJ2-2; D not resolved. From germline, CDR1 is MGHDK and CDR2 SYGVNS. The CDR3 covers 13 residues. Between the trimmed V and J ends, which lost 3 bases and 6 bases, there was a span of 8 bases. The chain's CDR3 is CASSEAVAGELFF. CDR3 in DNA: TGTGCCAGCAGTGAGGCAGTCGCCGGGGAGCTGTTTTTT.